A single sample is the source of the 28 T cell receptor beta chains below, sequenced in a study of control samples from healthy donors and cancer patients. Only in-frame clones appear in the TCRdb table, and some are missing; sequencing was by immunoSEQ multiplex PCR. The data contain tens of thousands of clones, approximately 92% of them singletons. The sequencing input was PBMCs. The receptors were sampled from a man in his thirties or forties with colorectal cancer.

The chain recombines TRBV10-3 with TRBJ1-6, with 9 bases lining up with TRBD1. CDR3 size: 15 residues. The germline gives CDR1 ENHRY, CDR2 SYGVKD. J gave up 9 bases and V 6 bases, and 9 bases lay outside the gene matches. This CDR3 reads CAIRRDRERSSPLHF. In DNA form, the CDR3 reads TGTGCCATCAGGCGGGACAGGGAAAGGTCTTCACCCCTCCACTTT.

The chain is built from TRBV18 and TRBJ1-2; 8 positions agree with TRBD1. Germline trimming cut 5 bases from V and 3 bases from J; bases unmatched to any gene: 2. This CDR3 contains 13 residues. The V gene's germline CDR1 is KGHSH and CDR2 LQKENI. CDR3 region: CASSETGDYGYTF. The CDR3 coding sequence is TGTGCCAGCTCAGAGACAGGGGACTATGGCTACACCTTC.

The chain uses TRBV7-2 and TRBJ2-7; 8 bases fit TRBD2. The CDR3 consists of 14 residues. Germline CDR1 reads SGHTA; CDR2 reads FQGNSA. Germline trimming cut 3 bases from V and 0 bases from J; bases unmatched to any gene: 1. The CDR3 region has the DNA TGTGCCAGCAGCTTGGGACTAGACTCCTACGAGCAGTACTTC. It translates to CASSLGLDSYEQYF.

The CDR3 bases are TGCGCCAGCAGCCTAGGACAGGGGGTCAATGAAAAACTGTTTTTT. Translation gives CASSLGQGVNEKLFF. The chain uses TRBV5-1 and TRBJ1-4; 10 bases match TRBD1. V dropped 4 bases and J dropped 5; count of bases not matched to a gene: 5. This CDR3 spans 15 amino acids. Germline values: CDR1 SGHRS, CDR2 YFSETQ. The variable domain in full, with the rest retrieved from reference TRBV5-1 and TRBJ1-4, is KAGVTQTPRYLIKTRGQQVTLSCSPISGHRSVSWYQQTPGQGLQFLFEYFSETQRNKGNFPGRFSGRQFSNSRSEMNVSTLELGDSALYLCASSLGQGVNEKLFFGSGTQLSVL.

The chain uses TRBV6-5 and TRBJ1-3, with a tentative D call TRBD1 (5 bases). Trimming took 0 bases from V and 4 from J, leaving 10 bases between them. Germline assignment: CDR1 MNHEY and CDR2 SVGAGI. The CDR3 has 15 residues. The CDR3 is CASSYSGLGGNTIYF. The DNA for the CDR3 is TGTGCCAGCAGTTACTCGGGACTTGGAGGAAACACCATATATTTT.

CDR3 in amino acids: CASSPGRYEQYF. CDR3 coding DNA: TGTGCCAGCTCACCCGGACGCTACGAGCAGTACTTC. This chain links TRBV18 with TRBJ2-7; D is unresolved. The CDR3 contains 12 residues. Germline V gene data show CDR1 as KGHSH and CDR2 as LQKENI. V lost 3 bases and J lost 3, with 6 bases in between.

V usage is TRBV7-2 and J usage is TRBJ2-4; the match to TRBD2 covers 11 bases. Germline V gene data show CDR1 as SGHTA and CDR2 as FQGNSA. V was clipped by 4 bases and J by 7 bases; unmatched bases: 3. The length of the CDR3 is 14 residues. CDR3 region: CASSSTSGANIQYF. CDR3 nucleotides: TGTGCCAGCAGCTCGACTAGCGGGGCGAACATTCAGTACTTC.

The chain recombines TRBV4-1 with TRBJ1-2, with D unclear. CDR1 MGHRA and CDR2 YSYEKL come from the germline V gene. The CDR3 is made up of 15 amino acids. Trimming removed 0 bases from V and 3 bases from J, with 11 bases in between. This CDR3 is CASSQEPASYYGYTF. In nucleotides, the CDR3 is TGCGCCAGCAGCCAAGAACCCGCTAGTTACTATGGCTACACCTTC.

The CDR3 bases are TGTGCCAGCAGTTACTGGGGGACAGGGGACTCGGGCACTGAAGCTTTCTTT. Translating it yields CASSYWGTGDSGTEAFF. V is TRBV6-2 or TRBV6-3 and J is TRBJ1-1; 10 bases fit TRBD1. V lost 1 base and J lost 4; bases outside the gene matches: 9. The CDR3 spans 17 residues. Germline values: CDR1 MNHEY, CDR2 SVGEGT.

The chain is built from TRBV6-2 or TRBV6-3 and TRBJ2-6, with a tentative D call TRBD2 (5 bases). The V gene's germline CDR1 is MNHEY and CDR2 SVGEGT. Trimming left V 6 bases short and J 0 bases short, with 9 bases between. The CDR3 length is 15 residues. The CDR3 sequence: CASSLRGSGANVLTF. The CDR3 region has the DNA TGTGCCAGCAGCCTTCGGGGCTCTGGGGCCAACGTCCTGACTTTC.

The CDR3 DNA reads as TGTGCCAGCAGCTTTAATCTGGGGGCAGGCACTGAAGCTTTCTTT. Protein: CASSFNLGAGTEAFF. The genes are TRBV5-4 and TRBJ1-1, with TRBD1 as a possible D gene (6 bases). Germline V gene sequence: CDR1 SGHNT, CDR2 YYREEE (reference sequence). The CDR3 runs 15 residues. V dropped 2 bases and J dropped 4 bases, with 15 bases sitting between them.

CDR3 amino acids: CASSTGQGGGYTF. CDR3 in DNA: TGCGCCAGCAGTACCGGACAGGGGGGTGGCTACACCTTC. This chain links TRBV10-2 with TRBJ1-2, with 10 bases that match TRBD1. Trimming removed 5 bases from V and 7 bases from J; junction bases left unmatched: 4. Germline loops: CDR1 WSHSY, CDR2 SAAADI. The CDR3 totals 13 residues.

The rearrangement links TRBV5-1 to TRBJ2-1; D perhaps matches TRBD2 (6 bases). V was clipped by 6 bases and J by 6 bases, with 16 bases between them. Germline CDR1 and CDR2: SGHRS and YFSETQ. This CDR3 is built from 14 residues. The CDR3 sequence: CASTQRLDGNEQFF. CDR3 DNA: TGCGCCAGCACCCAAAGACTAGATGGCAATGAGCAGTTCTTC.

This chain links TRBV19 with TRBJ1-1, with 8 bases aligning to TRBD1. Germline CDR1 reads LNHDA; CDR2 reads SQIVND (reference sequence). The V and J ends lost 4 bases and 0 bases, in that order; junction bases with no gene match: 7. This CDR3 is 16 amino acids long. CDR3 amino acids: CASSRQGIVVNTEAFF. The CDR3 nucleotides are TGTGCCAGTAGTAGACAGGGGATCGTTGTGAACACTGAAGCTTTCTTT.

V and J are TRBV14 and TRBJ2-7; D is possibly TRBD1 (6 bases). In germline, CDR1 is SGHDN, CDR2 FVKESK. V was shortened by 6 bases and J by 3 bases, with 15 bases between the two germline ends. The CDR3 runs 14 residues. The CDR3 DNA follows: TGTGCCAGCAGTCTTTCAGGGGCCGTCTACGAGCAGTACTTC. This gives the protein CASSLSGAVYEQYF. Supplemented by reference TRBV14 and TRBJ2-7, the full variable domain reads EAGVTQFPSHSVIEKGQTVTLRCDPISGHDNLYWYRRVMGKEIKFLLHFVKESKQDESGMPNNRFLAERTGGTYSTLKVQPAELEDSGVYFCASSLSGAVYEQYFGPGTRLTVT.

The chain couples TRBV5-6 to TRBJ2-7; D call uncertain. Trimming took off 3 bases at V and 2 bases at J, with 9 bases between the two ends. Germline V gives CDR1 SGHDT, CDR2 YYEEEE. The CDR3 runs 13 residues. The DNA for the CDR3 is TGTGCCAGCAGCTCCCCAGGAGCCTACGAGCAGTACGTC. Translating gives CASSSPGAYEQYV.

In its sample, this clone was seen once. The genes are TRBV7-2 and TRBJ2-2; no firm D call. The CDR3 length is 11 residues. V was clipped by 7 bases and J by 2 bases, with 2 bases between them. Per the germline V gene, CDR1 is SGHTA and CDR2 is FQGNSA. As DNA, the CDR3 is TGTGCCAGCACCAACACCGGGGAGCTGTTTTTT. It encodes CASTNTGELFF.

The chain employs TRBV24-1 and TRBJ1-1; D ambiguous. This CDR3 is 15 amino acids long. V was shortened by 8 bases and J by 5 bases, with 20 bases between the two germline ends. The germline gives CDR1 KGHDR, CDR2 SFDVKD. The CDR3: CATTSSSGRLTEAFF. Written as DNA, the CDR3 is TGTGCCACCACCAGCTCAAGCGGCCGTTTGACTGAAGCTTTCTTT.

This chain uses TRBV7-6 with TRBJ1-4, with unresolved D. The CDR3 has 15 residues. V lost 5 bases and J lost 4, with 14 bases in between. Germline V gene data show CDR1 as SGHVS and CDR2 as FNYEAQ. The CDR3 loop is CASSRGGRSNEKLFF. The CDR3 DNA reads TGTGCCAGCAGCCGAGGCGGGCGGAGTAATGAAAAACTGTTTTTT.

This chain connects TRBV3-1 (or the pseudogene TRBV3-2) to TRBJ1-1, with D possibly matching TRBD1 (5 bases). The germline V and J ends were trimmed by 4 bases and 11 bases, with 23 bases remaining between them. This CDR3 region has 15 residues. CDR1 is LGHDT and CDR2 is YNNKEL in the germline V gene (reference sequence). CDR3 loop: CASSLYMVMGGDAFF. The CDR3 nucleotides read TGTGCCAGCAGCCTTTATATGGTCATGGGGGGGGACGCTTTCTTT.

V usage is TRBV27 and J usage is TRBJ2-2; 10 nucleotides match TRBD2. From germline, CDR1 is MNHEY and CDR2 SMNVEV (reference sequence). Trimming took 4 bases from V and 9 from J; bases not matched to a gene: 23. This CDR3 is built from 20 residues. CDR3 sequence reads: CASSYRGSSGGAEVVRELFF. CDR3 DNA: TGTGCCAGCAGTTATCGTGGGTCTAGCGGGGGCGCAGAGGTCGTCCGGGAGCTGTTTTTT.

The rearrangement uses TRBV6-2 or TRBV6-3 and TRBJ1-1, with TRBD1 as a possible D gene (5 bases). The CDR3 is made up of 14 amino acids. The germline CDR1 and CDR2 sequences are MNHEY and SVGEGT. Between the trimmed V and J ends, which lost 0 bases and 2 bases, there was a span of 7 bases. The CDR3 sequence is CASSYSGGNTEAFF. The CDR3 DNA sequence: TGTGCCAGCAGTTACTCTGGGGGTAACACTGAAGCTTTCTTT.

This sequence joins TRBV27 and TRBJ1-6; the D gene is possibly TRBD1 (5 bases). CDR1 and CDR2 (germline): MNHEY, SMNVEV (reference sequence). V gave up 0 bases and J gave up 8 bases, with 20 bases separating them. The length of the CDR3 is 18 residues. The CDR3 coding sequence is TGTGCCAGCAGTTTATCCTCAATCGCGGGACCGCCGGATTCACCCCTCCACTTT. It encodes CASSLSSIAGPPDSPLHF.

The chain links TRBV5-4 to TRBJ2-1; D gene ambiguous. V lost 7 bases and J lost 4, with 6 bases in between. Germline CDR1 is SGHNT and CDR2 is YYREEE (reference sequence). The CDR3 is 11 amino acids. The DNA of the CDR3 is TGTGCCAGCTCGTTTTACAATGAGCAGTTCTTC. This translates into CASSFYNEQFF.

The J gene is TRBJ1-2, the V gene TRBV3-1 (or the pseudogene TRBV3-2); D is undetermined. This CDR3 is 12 amino acids long. V lost 2 bases to trimming and J lost 8 bases, with 9 bases between them. The germline V gene has CDR1 LGHDT and CDR2 YNNKEL (reference sequence). This chain's CDR3 is CASSQSEGGYTF. The CDR3 region has the DNA TGTGCCAGCAGCCAATCCGAAGGGGGCTACACCTTC.

This chain connects TRBV7-9 to TRBJ2-2; 11 bases fit TRBD1. CDR1 SEHNR and CDR2 FQNEAQ come from the germline V gene (reference sequence). This CDR3 has 19 residues. V gave up 2 bases and J gave up 3 bases; unmatched junction bases: 11. The CDR3 DNA sequence: TGTGCCAGCAGCTTACCCCGGACAGGGGGCGCATTGGACACCGGGGAGCTGTTTTTT. The encoded protein is CASSLPRTGGALDTGELFF.

The chain employs TRBV7-6 and TRBJ2-2; weak D call: TRBD2 (6 bases). V was pared by 6 bases and J by 5 bases, with 16 bases between. The CDR3 runs to 15 residues. Germline V gene data show CDR1 as SGHVS and CDR2 as FNYEAQ. This CDR3 reads CASRNRPGRTGELFF. CDR3 coding DNA: TGTGCCAGCAGGAACCGGCCAGGGAGGACCGGGGAGCTGTTTTTT.

The chain carries TRBV7-9 and TRBJ2-6, with 8 bases identical to TRBD2. Germline CDR1 reads SEHNR; CDR2 reads FQNEAQ (reference sequence). The CDR3 spans 17 residues. With 5 bases clipped from V and 1 base from J, the junction kept 7 bases outside the gene matches. CDR3 sequence reads: CASSAAGRDSGANVLTF. CDR3 DNA sequence: TGTGCCAGCAGCGCCGCCGGGAGGGATTCTGGGGCCAACGTCCTGACTTTC.